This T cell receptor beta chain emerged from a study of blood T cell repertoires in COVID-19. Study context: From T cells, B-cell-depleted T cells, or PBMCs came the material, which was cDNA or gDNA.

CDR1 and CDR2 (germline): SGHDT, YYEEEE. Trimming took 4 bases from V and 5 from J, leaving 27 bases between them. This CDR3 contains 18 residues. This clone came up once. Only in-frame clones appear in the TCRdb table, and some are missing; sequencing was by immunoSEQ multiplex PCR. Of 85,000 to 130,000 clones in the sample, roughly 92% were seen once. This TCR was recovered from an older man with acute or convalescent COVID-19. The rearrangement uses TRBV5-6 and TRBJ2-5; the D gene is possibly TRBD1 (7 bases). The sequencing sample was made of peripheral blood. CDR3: CASSRTSGGRLGRETQYF. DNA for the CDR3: TGTGCCAGCAGCCGCACCTCAGGGGGGAGACTCGGGCGGGAGACCCAGTACTTC.